Sequencing of this TCR beta chain was carried out in a study of cytomegalovirus exposure and HLA in healthy donors. Findings and caveats of the study: The productive fraction for most TCR beta V segments was about 87% or about 30% in an earlier analysis. Among TCR sequences, most were rare, though some public TCRs appeared in many donors. Altogether, some 170 TCR beta chains were recorded as cytomegalovirus-associated.

Remarks on this clone: Antigen specificity is unknown.

Donors in the study were healthy people who gave bone marrow. PCR was performed using 60 Vbeta and 13 Jbeta primers. Here immunoSEQ multiplex PCR was the method, and the copy in TCRdb shows in-frame clones only, minus some. This table holds 120,000 to 150,000 clones, over 8% found once. Per germline, CDR1 LNHDA and CDR2 SQIVND (reference sequence). The V gene lost 0 bases and the J gene lost 3 bases, with 12 bases spanning the gap. CDR3 length equals 16 residues. The sequencing sample was made of PBMCs. This receptor was obtained from a male donor in good health and CMV-seronegative. The chain uses TRBV19 and TRBJ1-3; D is undetermined. The CDR3 sequence is CASSIDQPGDGNTIYF. In nucleotides, the CDR3 is TGTGCCAGTAGTATAGATCAGCCCGGGGATGGAAACACCATATATTTT.